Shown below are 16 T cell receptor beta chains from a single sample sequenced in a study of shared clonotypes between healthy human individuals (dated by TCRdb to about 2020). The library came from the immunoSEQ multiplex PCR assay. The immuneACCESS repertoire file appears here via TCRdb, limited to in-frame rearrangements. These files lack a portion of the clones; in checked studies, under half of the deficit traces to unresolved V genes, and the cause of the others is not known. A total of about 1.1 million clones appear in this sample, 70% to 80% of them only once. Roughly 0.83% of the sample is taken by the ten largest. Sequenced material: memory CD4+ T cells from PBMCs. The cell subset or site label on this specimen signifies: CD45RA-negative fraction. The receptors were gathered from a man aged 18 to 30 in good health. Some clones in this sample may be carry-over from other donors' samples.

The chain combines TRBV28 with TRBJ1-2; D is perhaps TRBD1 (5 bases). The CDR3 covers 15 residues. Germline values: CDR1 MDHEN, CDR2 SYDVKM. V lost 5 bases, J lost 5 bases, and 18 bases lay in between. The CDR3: CASSPSTLRGYGYTF. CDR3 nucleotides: TGTGCCAGCAGTCCCTCGACATTGAGGGGATATGGCTACACCTTC.

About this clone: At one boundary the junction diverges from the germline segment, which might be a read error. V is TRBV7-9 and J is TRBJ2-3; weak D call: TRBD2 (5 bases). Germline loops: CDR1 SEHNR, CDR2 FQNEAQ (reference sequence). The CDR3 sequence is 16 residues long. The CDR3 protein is CASTLGRGSSTDTQYF. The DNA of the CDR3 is TGTGCCAGCACCTTAGGGCGCGGGTCTAGCACAGATACGCAGTATTTT.

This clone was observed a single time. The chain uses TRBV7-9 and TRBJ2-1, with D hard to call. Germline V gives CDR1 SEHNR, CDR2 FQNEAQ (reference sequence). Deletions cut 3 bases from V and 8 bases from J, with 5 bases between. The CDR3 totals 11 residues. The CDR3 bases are TGTGCCAGCAGCTTTTTCGATGAGCAGTTCTTC. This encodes CASSFFDEQFF.

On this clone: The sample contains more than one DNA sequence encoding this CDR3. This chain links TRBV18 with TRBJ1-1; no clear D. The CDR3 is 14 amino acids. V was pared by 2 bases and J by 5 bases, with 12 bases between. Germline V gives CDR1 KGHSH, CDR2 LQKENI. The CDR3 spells CASSPSQGSTEAFF. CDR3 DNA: TGTGCCAGCTCACCATCTCAAGGATCTACTGAAGCTTTCTTT.

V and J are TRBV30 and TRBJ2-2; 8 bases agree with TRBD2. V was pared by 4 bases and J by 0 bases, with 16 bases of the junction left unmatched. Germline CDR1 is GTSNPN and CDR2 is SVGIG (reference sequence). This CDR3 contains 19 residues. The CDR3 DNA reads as TGTGCCTGGACAAAAAGCACGGGACTAGGGTTTTCGAACACCGGGGAGCTGTTTTTT. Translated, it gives CAWTKSTGLGFSNTGELFF.

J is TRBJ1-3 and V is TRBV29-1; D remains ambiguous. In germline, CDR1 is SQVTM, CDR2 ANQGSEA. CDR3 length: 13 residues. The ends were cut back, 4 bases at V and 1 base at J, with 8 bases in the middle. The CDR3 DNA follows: TGCAGCGTTGGGAGGGAATCTGGAAACACCATATATTTT. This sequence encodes CSVGRESGNTIYF.

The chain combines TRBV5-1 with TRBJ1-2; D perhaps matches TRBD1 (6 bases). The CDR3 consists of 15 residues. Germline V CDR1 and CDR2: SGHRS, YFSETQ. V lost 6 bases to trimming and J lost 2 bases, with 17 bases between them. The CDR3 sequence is CASTPGPGENYGYTF. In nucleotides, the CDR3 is TGCGCCAGCACCCCGGGTCCAGGGGAAAACTATGGCTACACCTTC. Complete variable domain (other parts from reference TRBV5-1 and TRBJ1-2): KAGVTQTPRYLIKTRGQQVTLSCSPISGHRSVSWYQQTPGQGLQFLFEYFSETQRNKGNFPGRFSGRQFSNSRSEMNVSTLELGDSALYLCASTPGPGENYGYTFGSGTRLTVV.

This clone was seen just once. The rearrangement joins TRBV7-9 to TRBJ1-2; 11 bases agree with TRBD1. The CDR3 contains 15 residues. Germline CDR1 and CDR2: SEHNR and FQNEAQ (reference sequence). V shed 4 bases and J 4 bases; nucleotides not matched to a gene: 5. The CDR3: CASSSDRGRVYGYTF. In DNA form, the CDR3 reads TGTGCCAGCAGCTCGGACAGGGGGCGAGTCTATGGCTACACCTTC.

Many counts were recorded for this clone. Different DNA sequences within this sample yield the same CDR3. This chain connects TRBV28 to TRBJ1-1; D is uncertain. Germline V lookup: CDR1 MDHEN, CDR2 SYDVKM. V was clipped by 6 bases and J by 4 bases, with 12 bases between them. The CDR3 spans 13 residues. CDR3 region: CASSPPISTEAFF. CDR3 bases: TGTGCCAGCAGCCCCCCGATTAGCACTGAAGCTTTCTTT. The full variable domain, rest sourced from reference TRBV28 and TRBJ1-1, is DVKVTQSSRYLVKRTGEKVFLECVQDMDHENMFWYRQDPGLGLRLIYFSYDVKMKEKGDIPEGYSVSREKKERFSLILESASTNQTSMYLCASSPPISTEAFFGQGTRLTVV.

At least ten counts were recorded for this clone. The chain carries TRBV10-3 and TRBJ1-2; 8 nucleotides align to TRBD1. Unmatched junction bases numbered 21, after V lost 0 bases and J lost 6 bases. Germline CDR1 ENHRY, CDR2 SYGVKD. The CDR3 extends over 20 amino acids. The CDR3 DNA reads TGTGCCATCAGTGAGTCTTTTTTAGGGACAGGAGATAGAGGTGGCCATGGCTACACCTTC. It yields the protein CAISESFLGTGDRGGHGYTF.

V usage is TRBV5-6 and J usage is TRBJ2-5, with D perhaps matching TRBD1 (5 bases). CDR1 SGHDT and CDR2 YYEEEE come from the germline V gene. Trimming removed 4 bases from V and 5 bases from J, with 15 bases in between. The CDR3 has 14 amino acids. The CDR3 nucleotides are TGTGCCAGCAGCCGTAGGGGATTTGGGGAGACCCAGTACTTC. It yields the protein CASSRRGFGETQYF.

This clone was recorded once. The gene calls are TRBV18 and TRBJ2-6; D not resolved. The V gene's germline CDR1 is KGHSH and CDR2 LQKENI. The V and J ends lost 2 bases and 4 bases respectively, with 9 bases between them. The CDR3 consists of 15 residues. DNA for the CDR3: TGTGCCAGCTCACCATTGTCGGTAGGGGCCAACGTCCTGACTTTC. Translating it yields CASSPLSVGANVLTF.

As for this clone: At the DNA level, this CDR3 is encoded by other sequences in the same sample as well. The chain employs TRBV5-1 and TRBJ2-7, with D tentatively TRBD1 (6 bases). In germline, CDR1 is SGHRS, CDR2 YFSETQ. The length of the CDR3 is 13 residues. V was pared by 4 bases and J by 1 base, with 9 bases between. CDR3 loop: CASSRTDSYEQYF. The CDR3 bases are TGCGCCAGCAGCCGGACAGATTCCTACGAGCAGTACTTC.

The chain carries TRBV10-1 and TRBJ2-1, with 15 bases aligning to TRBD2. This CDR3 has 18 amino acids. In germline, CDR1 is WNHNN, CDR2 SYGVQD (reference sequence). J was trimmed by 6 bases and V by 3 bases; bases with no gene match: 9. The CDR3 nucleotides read TGCGCCAGCAGTGACGCCGGGACTAGCGGGAGGAAGTCCAATGAGCAGTTCTTC. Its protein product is CASSDAGTSGRKSNEQFF.

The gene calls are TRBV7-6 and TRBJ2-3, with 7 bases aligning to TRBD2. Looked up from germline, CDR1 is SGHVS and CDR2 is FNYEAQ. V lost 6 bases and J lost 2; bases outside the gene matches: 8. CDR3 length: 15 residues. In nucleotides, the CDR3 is TGTGCCAGCAGAAAGCGGGGACTATACACAGATACGCAGTATTTT. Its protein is CASRKRGLYTDTQYF.

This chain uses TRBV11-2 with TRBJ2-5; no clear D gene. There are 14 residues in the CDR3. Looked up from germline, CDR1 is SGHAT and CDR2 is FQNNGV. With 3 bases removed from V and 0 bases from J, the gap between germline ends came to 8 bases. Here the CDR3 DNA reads TGTGCCAGCAGCTTGAGTCCGTACCAAGAGACCCAGTACTTC. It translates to CASSLSPYQETQYF.